This TCR beta chain originates from a study of blood T cell repertoires in COVID-19 (dated by TCRdb to 2020 to 2021). Study-wide context: Samples from collaborators originated in the United States, Italy and Spain and spanned both the acute and convalescent phases of COVID-19. HLA class I and class II types, where available, came from metadata supplied by the sample provider rather than from assay-based typing. The repertoires were released in a freely available public database intended as a resource for research on the immune response to SARS-CoV-2. The samples were drawn from the first 160 participants of the ongoing ImmuneRACE study and from 1,200 or so subjects provided by 6 global collaborators. The material from the prospective study consisted of cDNA or gDNA derived from T cells, B-cell-depleted T cells, or PBMCs. Subjects who had been exposed to COVID-19, were actively infected with it, or had recovered from it provided the deeply sampled blood TCRbeta repertoires that made up the dataset. Sample metadata almost always included a de-identified subject ID, COVID-19 status, age in years and sex. Summary of the overall study and its limitations: The quantity of clinical and demographic metadata differed by source and by participant and was supplied without curation.

The immunoSEQ Assay, a bias-controlled multiplex PCR, was used to amplify TCRbeta CDR3 regions from genomic DNA. In the source study's methods: Within the assay, amplification of reference gene primers was used to estimate how many nucleated cells each sample contained. Sequence reads were collapsed and filtered to measure the absolute abundance of every unique TCRbeta CDR3 rearrangement. For each sample, productive Simpson clonality was calculated by taking the square root of Simpson's diversity index across productive rearrangements. The table was pulled from immuneACCESS by TCRdb, which kept in-frame rearrangements only. Such tables lose some clones; where checked, under half of the loss comes from unresolved V genes, and the rest has no known cause. For V, J and clone size, that table is used; D and trimming come from the DNA. This sample is represented by roughly 250,000 clones; 86% of them were singletons. The ten top clones hold more than 10% of the sample.

One collaborating source in Seattle enrolled patients during active infection and followed them longitudinally through the course of disease. The collaborating institutions used their own protocols to collect whole blood in K2EDTA tubes. For TCRbeta analysis, collaborators shipped samples as frozen whole blood, isolated PBMCs, or DNA extracted from either of those sample types. Comments on this clone: Its specific antigen is unknown. Base qualities are not provided; no much larger clone lies one nucleotide away.

The sequencing input was peripheral blood. The sequence was collected from a young woman with COVID-19, enrolled during active disease.

The CDR3 is CASSALPGGPDTQYF. The bases read TGTGCCAGCAGCGCCCTACCGGGGGGCCCAGATACGCAGTATTTT. The sequence is built from TRBV7-9 and TRBJ2-3; tentative D gene TRBD2, with 7 bases matching. The junction shows trimming of 5 bases on V and 4 bases on J, plus 16 bases between the germline ends. Per the germline V gene (reference sequence), SEHNR is the CDR1 and FQNEAQ is the CDR2. From the cysteine through the phenylalanine, the CDR3 covers 15 amino acids. The entry retains the CDR3 DNA only, 45 bases that are in frame from base 1.